This TCR beta chain originates from a study of T cell clonality in common variable immunodeficiency. Caucasian heritage predominated among both patients and controls. Trimming left V 4 bases short and J 3 bases short, with 9 bases between. CDR1 and CDR2 (germline): KGHSH, LQKENI. The CDR3 is 13 amino acids. This clone was counted many times. The antigen is undetermined. The DNA ends 3 residues before the CDR3 does, and the rest of the CDR3 is filled in from the germline J gene. Equal genomic DNA amounts from CVID and control samples were sequenced. TCRdb keeps only in-frame clones here, not all; method: immunoSEQ multiplex PCR. The sample is made up of 40,000 to 50,000 clones, none counted only once. Study observations and caveats: Compared with healthy controls, CVID subjects showed increased TCRbeta clonality, mostly in about a third. Links between repertoire features and CVID complications were heterogeneity-limited.

Specimen: peripheral blood mononuclear cells. V is TRBV18 and J is TRBJ1-1; D is unclear. This clonotype was sampled from a person aged 18 to 75 in good health. CDR3 protein: CASSQGKDTEAFF. The covered CDR3 bases are TGTGCCAGCTCACAGGGCAAGGACACTGAA.